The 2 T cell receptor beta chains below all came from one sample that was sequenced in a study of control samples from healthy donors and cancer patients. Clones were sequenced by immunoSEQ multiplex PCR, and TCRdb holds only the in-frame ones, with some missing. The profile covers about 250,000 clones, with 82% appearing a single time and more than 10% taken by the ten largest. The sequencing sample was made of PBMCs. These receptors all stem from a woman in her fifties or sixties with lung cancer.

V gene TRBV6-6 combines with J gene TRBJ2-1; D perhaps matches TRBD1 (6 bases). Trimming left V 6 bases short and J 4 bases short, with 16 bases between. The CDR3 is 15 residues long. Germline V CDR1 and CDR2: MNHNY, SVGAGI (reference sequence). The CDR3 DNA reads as TGTGCCAGCAGCCCCCGGGGCAGGGGTTACAATGAGCAGTTCTTC. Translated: CASSPRGRGYNEQFF.

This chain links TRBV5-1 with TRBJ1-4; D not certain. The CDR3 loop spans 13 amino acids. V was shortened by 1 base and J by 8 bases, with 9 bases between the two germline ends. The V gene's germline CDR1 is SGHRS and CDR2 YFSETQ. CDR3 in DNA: TGCGCCAGCAGCTTGACTGGCGGAGAAAAACTGTTTTTT. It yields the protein CASSLTGGEKLFF.